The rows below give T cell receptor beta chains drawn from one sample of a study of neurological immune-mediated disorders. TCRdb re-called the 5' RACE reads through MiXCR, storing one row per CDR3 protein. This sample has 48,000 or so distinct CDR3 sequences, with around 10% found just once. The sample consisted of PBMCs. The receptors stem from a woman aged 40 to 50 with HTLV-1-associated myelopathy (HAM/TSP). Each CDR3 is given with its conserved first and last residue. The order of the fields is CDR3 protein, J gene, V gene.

cdr3_aa: CSAPERGSYYEQYF
j_call: TRBJ2-7
v_call: TRBV20-1

cdr3_aa: CASGGVGANYGYTF
j_call: TRBJ1-2
v_call: TRBV6-1

cdr3_aa: CSARSEETGELFF
j_call: TRBJ2-2
v_call: TRBV20-1

cdr3_aa: CASSTQDRAGGEQYF
j_call: TRBJ2-7
v_call: TRBV5-1

cdr3_aa: CASITDRGSTEAFF
j_call: TRBJ1-1
v_call: TRBV12-3/TRBV12-4

cdr3_aa: CASSFPVGGVRYEQYF
j_call: TRBJ2-7
v_call: TRBV7-8

cdr3_aa: CASSQAQGFGNTIYF
j_call: TRBJ1-3
v_call: TRBV4-3

cdr3_aa: CASSLAGTGGNEKLFF
j_call: TRBJ1-4
v_call: TRBV5-1

cdr3_aa: CSATSVGLQPQHF
j_call: TRBJ1-5
v_call: TRBV20-1

cdr3_aa: CSASFTSGPYEQYF
j_call: TRBJ2-7
v_call: TRBV20-1

cdr3_aa: CASSRWGANTEAFF
j_call: TRBJ1-1
v_call: TRBV27

cdr3_aa: CASSVGDIMNTEAFF
j_call: TRBJ1-1
v_call: TRBV9

cdr3_aa: CASSVAAGGANEQFF
j_call: TRBJ2-1
v_call: TRBV9

cdr3_aa: CASSVGAGGYEQYF
j_call: TRBJ2-7
v_call: TRBV9

cdr3_aa: CASNRGLYTGELFF
j_call: TRBJ2-2
v_call: TRBV3-1

cdr3_aa: CASNEPREASGDPDTQYF
j_call: TRBJ2-3
v_call: TRBV12-3/TRBV12-4

cdr3_aa: CASSYGPEAPLHF
j_call: TRBJ1-6
v_call: TRBV6-5

cdr3_aa: CASRGGGRGGQPQHF
j_call: TRBJ1-5
v_call: TRBV12-3/TRBV12-4

cdr3_aa: CASSQRGLGSSYNEQFF
j_call: TRBJ2-1
v_call: TRBV4-1

cdr3_aa: CASRPRPDTGELFF
j_call: TRBJ2-2
v_call: TRBV6-5

cdr3_aa: CSARGDMYATNEKLFF
j_call: TRBJ1-4
v_call: TRBV20-1

cdr3_aa: CASSSTAGTGVHTIYF
j_call: TRBJ1-3
v_call: TRBV5-1

cdr3_aa: CASSPDRGLETQYF
j_call: TRBJ2-5
v_call: TRBV7-2

cdr3_aa: CSARTTGRGANVLTF
j_call: TRBJ2-6
v_call: TRBV20-1

cdr3_aa: CSVGGETGNYGYTF
j_call: TRBJ1-2
v_call: TRBV29-1

cdr3_aa: CSASRAEAFF
j_call: TRBJ1-1
v_call: TRBV20-1

cdr3_aa: CASSLRTRQGSWETQYF
j_call: TRBJ2-5
v_call: TRBV7-2

cdr3_aa: CASSYPLAGGPFGELFF
j_call: TRBJ2-2
v_call: TRBV6-9

cdr3_aa: CASRSGVNEQFF
j_call: TRBJ2-1
v_call: TRBV27

cdr3_aa: CASSFKWGLDEQFF
j_call: TRBJ2-1
v_call: TRBV7-9

cdr3_aa: CASSTGQGAGTEAFF
j_call: TRBJ1-1
v_call: TRBV7-2

cdr3_aa: CATRPGLAGTYEQYF
j_call: TRBJ2-7
v_call: TRBV24-1

cdr3_aa: CASSLSSVNVLTF
j_call: TRBJ2-6
v_call: TRBV9

cdr3_aa: CSAGQGDTDTQYF
j_call: TRBJ2-3
v_call: TRBV29-1

cdr3_aa: CASGRGASRDTQYF
j_call: TRBJ2-3
v_call: TRBV6-6

cdr3_aa: CASSQEGPGREKLFF
j_call: TRBJ1-4
v_call: TRBV4-3

cdr3_aa: CATSKKSGGLTDTQYF
j_call: TRBJ2-3
v_call: TRBV15

cdr3_aa: CAVRQGLSTDTQYF
j_call: TRBJ2-3
v_call: TRBV6-5

cdr3_aa: CASSLTGGQEQFF
j_call: TRBJ2-1
v_call: TRBV7-3

cdr3_aa: CASSFPGNQPQHF
j_call: TRBJ1-5
v_call: TRBV12-3/TRBV12-4

cdr3_aa: CASSDVGRLQPQHF
j_call: TRBJ1-5
v_call: TRBV6-1

cdr3_aa: CASSPLWTAGNEQFF
j_call: TRBJ2-1
v_call: TRBV18

cdr3_aa: CASSPDTGVETQYF
j_call: TRBJ2-5
v_call: TRBV3-1

cdr3_aa: CASSFKGPYEQYF
j_call: TRBJ2-7
v_call: TRBV27

cdr3_aa: CASSYDTNYGYTF
j_call: TRBJ1-2
v_call: TRBV5-1

cdr3_aa: CASSPSGGTDTQYF
j_call: TRBJ2-3
v_call: TRBV7-3

cdr3_aa: CASSLDRAYNEQFF
j_call: TRBJ2-1
v_call: TRBV5-1